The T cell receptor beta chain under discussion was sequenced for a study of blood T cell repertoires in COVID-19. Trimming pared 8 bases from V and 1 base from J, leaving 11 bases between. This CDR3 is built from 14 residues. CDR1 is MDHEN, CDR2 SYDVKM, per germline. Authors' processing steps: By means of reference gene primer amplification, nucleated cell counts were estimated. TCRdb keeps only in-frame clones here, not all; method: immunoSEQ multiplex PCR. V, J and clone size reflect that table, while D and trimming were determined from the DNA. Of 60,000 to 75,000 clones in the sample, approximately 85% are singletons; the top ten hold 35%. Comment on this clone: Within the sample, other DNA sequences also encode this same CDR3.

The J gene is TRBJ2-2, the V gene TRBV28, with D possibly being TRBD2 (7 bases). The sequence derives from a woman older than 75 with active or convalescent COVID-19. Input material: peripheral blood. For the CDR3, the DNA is TGTGCCAGCCAAAGGGGGGGGAACACCGGGGAGCTGTTTTTT. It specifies CASQRGGNTGELFF.